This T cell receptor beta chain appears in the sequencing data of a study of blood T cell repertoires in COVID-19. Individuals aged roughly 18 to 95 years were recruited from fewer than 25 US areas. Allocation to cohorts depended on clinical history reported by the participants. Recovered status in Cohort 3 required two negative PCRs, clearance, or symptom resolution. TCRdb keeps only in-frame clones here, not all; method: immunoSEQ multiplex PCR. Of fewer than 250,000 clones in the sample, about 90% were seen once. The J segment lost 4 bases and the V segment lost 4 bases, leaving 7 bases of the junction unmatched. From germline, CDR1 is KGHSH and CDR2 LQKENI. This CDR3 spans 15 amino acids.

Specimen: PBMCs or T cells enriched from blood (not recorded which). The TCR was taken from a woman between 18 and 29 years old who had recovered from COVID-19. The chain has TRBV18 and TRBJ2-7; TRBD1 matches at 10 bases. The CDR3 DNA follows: TGTGCCAGCTCACGCGACAGGGGGCACCTTTACGAGCAGTACTTC. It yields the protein CASSRDRGHLYEQYF.